This section outlines one T cell receptor beta chain sequence together with its context. The antigen is not known. The entry originates in a study of early T cells in non-severe SARS-CoV-2 infection. About the research overall: Whole-blood bulk RNA, unsorted, was sequenced, and chains were unpaired.

With V trimmed by 0 bases and J by 7 bases, 8 bases remained unmatched. Per the germline V gene, CDR1 is LGHNA and CDR2 is YSLEER. The CDR3 sequence is 17 residues long. Points from the study as a whole: Missing private and CD4 specificities, VDJdb matching favored anti-spike CD8 responses.

Attached unique molecular identifiers marked individual cDNA molecules. TCRdb re-analysed the 5' RACE reads in MiXCR, keeping a single row per CDR3 protein. The sample gives around 70,000 distinct CDR3 sequences, 10% of which show up once; roughly 16% is in the top ten. This chain connects TRBV4-3 to TRBJ2-1; 11 bases fit TRBD2. This clonotype was obtained from an adult who was a healthcare worker with PCR-confirmed SARS-CoV-2 infection or an uninfected control (not recorded which). Sequences were derived from whole blood, sampled at baseline. The DNA for the CDR3 is TGCGCCAGCAGCCAAGATTATAGCGGGAGGGTTGGGAATGAGCAGTTCTTC. Translating gives CASSQDYSGRVGNEQFF.